This T cell receptor beta chain emerged from a study of vaccination and CD4 T cells after COVID-19. Across the study: Median time from second vaccine dose to sampling was 60 to 80 days (14 to 241).

Whole-study findings and limits: Nearly all convalescent vaccine-specific clones, 304 of 307, recognized only SARS-CoV-2 spike.

Cultured CD4+ T-cell DNA underwent Oncomine TCR Beta short-read sequencing. CD4+ T cells were cultured, and genomic DNA was extracted from them. TCRdb fed the PCR reads into MiXCR, producing one record per CDR3 protein. Here the sample spans more than 20,000 distinct CDR3 sequences, 66% being singletons. Documented treatment: approximately 10-day PBMC culture with coronavirus spike peptide pools or control peptides (ViraFEST assay). Every well contained some 1.9 million PBMCs, which were grown with about 10 IU/ml IL-2 and roughly 10 ug/ml peptide pools. Germline loops: CDR1 MNHEY, CDR2 SVGAGI. The V gene end was trimmed by 0 bases and the J gene end by 6 bases; junction bases not matched to a gene: 7. This CDR3 spans 15 amino acids. Turning to this clonotype: What it binds is unknown.

Material: CD4+ T cells from blood, cultured in vitro. This receptor was identified in a human donor who had recovered from COVID-19. The gene calls are TRBV6-5 and TRBJ2-7, with 8 bases matching TRBD1. The CDR3 bases are TGTGCCAGCAGTTACTCCGGACAGGGTCCCCTCGAGCAGTACTTC. This translates into CASSYSGQGPLEQYF.